The 6 T cell receptor beta chains given below trace back to one sample, sequenced in a study of shared clonotypes between healthy human individuals. In the naive CD8 group, cells lacked CD45RO and were positively selected for CCR7, so terminally differentiated effector memory CD45RA+ cells were left out. TCRdb's copy holds only in-frame clones and misses some; the assay was immunoSEQ multiplex PCR. In the table there are millions of clones, about 93% of which are singletons. Material: naive CD8+ T cells from PBMCs. The source of these receptors is a man aged 18 to 35 in good health. Some clones in this sample may be carry-over from other donors' samples.

V usage is TRBV28 and J usage is TRBJ2-7; TRBD2 agrees at 15 bases. The CDR3 spans 17 residues. After removal of 3 bases from V and 5 bases from J, the junction contained 8 bases not matched to a gene. CDR1 and CDR2 (germline): MDHEN, SYDVKM. Here the CDR3 DNA reads TGTGCCAGCAGTTTGGACTGGACTAGCGGGAGGGCCCACGAGCAGTACTTC. Its translation is CASSLDWTSGRAHEQYF.

The chain recombines TRBV7-9 with TRBJ2-1, with D possibly being TRBD1 (7 bases). Trimming cost V 5 bases and J 0 bases, with 14 bases left between them. Germline V lookup: CDR1 SEHNR, CDR2 FQNEAQ (reference sequence). The CDR3 has 16 residues. The CDR3 reads CASSGGTESSYNEQFF. Written as DNA, the CDR3 is TGTGCCAGCAGCGGGGGGACAGAGAGCTCCTACAATGAGCAGTTCTTC.

V is TRBV5-6 and J is TRBJ2-7; either TRBD1 or TRBD2 may fit D (5 bases each). This CDR3 has 14 residues. CDR1 and CDR2 (germline): SGHDT, YYEEEE. Trimming stripped 4 bases from V and 0 bases from J, with 11 bases between. In nucleotides, the CDR3 is TGTGCCAGCAGCGCCGGGGCTAGCTCCTACGAGCAGTACTTC. Its protein is CASSAGASSYEQYF. Supplemented by reference TRBV5-6 and TRBJ2-7, the full variable domain reads DAGVTQSPTHLIKTRGQQVTLRCSPKSGHDTVSWYQQALGQGPQFIFQYYEEEERQRGNFPDRFSGHQFPNYSSELNVNALLLGDSALYLCASSAGASSYEQYFGPGTRLTVT.

This clone was seen more than once but under ten times. This CDR3 is also generated by other DNA sequences in the sample. The chain recombines TRBV5-6 with TRBJ2-7; the D call may be TRBD1 or TRBD2 (5 bases each). Trimming pared 0 bases from V and 0 bases from J, leaving 7 bases between. The CDR3 contains 14 residues. CDR1 is SGHDT, CDR2 YYEEEE, per germline. CDR3 sequence (DNA): TGTGCCAGCAGCTTGGGGGGGAGCTCCTACGAGCAGTACTTC. This sequence encodes CASSLGGSSYEQYF.

The CDR3: CASRREFDEQFF. For the CDR3, the DNA is TGTGCCAGCAGGAGGGAGTTCGATGAGCAGTTCTTC. This rearrangement joins TRBV19 to TRBJ2-1, with D tentatively TRBD2 (6 bases). CDR3 size: 12 residues. The germline V gene has CDR1 LNHDA and CDR2 SQIVND (reference sequence). V lost 9 bases and J 8 bases, leaving 14 bases between the germline ends.

This chain links TRBV4-3 with TRBJ2-4; tentative D call: TRBD2 (5 bases). The germline V and J ends were trimmed by 0 bases and 0 bases, with 18 bases remaining between them. Germline V CDR1 and CDR2: LGHNA, YSLEER. This CDR3 has 19 residues. This chain's CDR3 is CASSQDPSGFSLAKNIQYF. CDR3 bases: TGCGCCAGCAGCCAAGATCCCAGCGGATTCTCCTTAGCCAAAAACATTCAGTACTTC.